This T cell receptor (beta chain) was sequenced in a study of OX40 agonist ivuxolimab in advanced cancers. This CDR3 comprises 14 residues. The germline V gene encodes CDR1 SNHLY and CDR2 FYNNEI. V gave up 6 bases and J gave up 0 bases, with 12 bases separating them. This clone was counted only a few times. Profiling relied on immunoSEQ multiplex PCR, and the TCRdb table lists in-frame clones only, not all of them. The sample holds 60,000 or so clones, roughly 87% seen once. The TCR comes from an adult with an advanced solid tumor such as melanoma, head and neck, liver or kidney cancer. The genes are TRBV2 and TRBJ2-7, with unresolved D. The sample here was CD4+ or CD8+ T cells sorted from blood, taken in a trial of the OX40 agonist ivuxolimab. The CDR3 here is CASRPGQSSYEQYF. CDR3 DNA sequence: TGTGCCAGCAGGCCCGGGCAGAGCTCCTACGAGCAGTACTTC.